This T cell receptor (beta chain) was identified in a study of CD8 T cells in Susac syndrome. CDR3 length: 17 residues. CDR1 and CDR2 (germline): LGHNA, YSLEER. Trimming removed 1 base from V and 2 bases from J; junction bases left unmatched: 8. TEMRA cells were FACS-enriched, and CD8+ and CD4+ T cells were isolated negatively. After extraction with the RNeasy kit, roughly 0.5 to 1 ug of the RNA was reverse transcribed using random hexamers. TCRdb reprocessed the immunoSEQ multiplex PCR reads via MiXCR and lists one record per CDR3 protein. Altogether approximately 150,000 distinct CDR3 sequences are present, roughly 92% being singletons, with the ten largest covering roughly 0.1%.

The clonotype originates from a human donor with multiple sclerosis. Source material: CD4+ T cells from PBMCs. The chain combines TRBV4-3 with TRBJ2-1; 7 positions agree with TRBD2. Here the CDR3 reads CASSQAFGLVAYNEQFF. CDR3 nucleotide sequence: TGCGCCAGCAGCCAAGCTTTTGGACTAGTGGCCTACAATGAGCAGTTCTTC.